The rows below give T cell receptor beta chains drawn from one sample of a study of blood T cells in healthy people across ages. TCRdb re-derived calls from the 5' RACE reads in MiXCR, one entry per CDR3 protein. Among hundreds of thousands of distinct CDR3 sequences listed, more than 25% were seen once. The specimen sequenced was blood. Receptor source: a woman aged 80 or older in good health. CDR3s include the opening cysteine and the closing phenylalanine or tryptophan.

V gene: TRBV20-1
J gene: TRBJ2-3
CDR3 protein: CSAKGVGRDTQYF

V gene: TRBV30
J gene: TRBJ2-4
CDR3 protein: CAWSRQENIQYF

V gene: TRBV3-1
J gene: TRBJ1-5
CDR3 protein: CASSQTGYNQPQHF

V gene: TRBV2
J gene: TRBJ1-2
CDR3 protein: CASSETEANGYTF

V gene: TRBV3-1
J gene: TRBJ2-1
CDR3 protein: CASSLLAGLTYNEQFF

V gene: TRBV4-2
J gene: TRBJ2-2
CDR3 protein: CASSHGLAGGATGELFF

V gene: TRBV7-2
J gene: -
CDR3 protein: CASSSRRGDEQYF

V gene: TRBV3-1
J gene: TRBJ1-6
CDR3 protein: CASSQVLGNSPLHF

V gene: TRBV30
J gene: TRBJ2-6
CDR3 protein: CAWSIGSGANVLTF

V gene: TRBV20-1
J gene: TRBJ2-5
CDR3 protein: CSARRQETQYF

V gene: TRBV9
J gene: TRBJ2-3
CDR3 protein: CASSGRGLAGGLDTQYF

V gene: TRBV7-2
J gene: TRBJ1-1
CDR3 protein: CASSLDREGGTEAFF

V gene: TRBV5-1
J gene: TRBJ2-5
CDR3 protein: CASSLELGSGTQYF

V gene: TRBV7-9
J gene: TRBJ1-4
CDR3 protein: CASSLLTATNEKLFF

V gene: TRBV12-3/TRBV12-4
J gene: TRBJ2-3
CDR3 protein: CASSFRRTDTEYF

V gene: TRBV6-2/TRBV6-3
J gene: TRBJ2-6
CDR3 protein: CASSWGGLSSGANVLTF

V gene: TRBV2
J gene: TRBJ2-5
CDR3 protein: CASSDRGSGETQYF

V gene: TRBV7-2
J gene: TRBJ1-5
CDR3 protein: CASSEWGGNSNQPQHF

V gene: TRBV2
J gene: TRBJ1-5
CDR3 protein: CASSADEFSNQPQHF

V gene: TRBV5-1
J gene: TRBJ2-1
CDR3 protein: CASSLEKGLSSYNEQFF

V gene: TRBV28
J gene: TRBJ2-2
CDR3 protein: CALGGLVDTGELFF

V gene: TRBV29-1
J gene: TRBJ2-7
CDR3 protein: CSVGGTGKYEQYF

V gene: TRBV7-9
J gene: TRBJ2-1
CDR3 protein: CASSLEGGWDFEQFF

V gene: TRBV4-3
J gene: TRBJ1-6
CDR3 protein: CASSSTGGNNSPLHF

V gene: TRBV20-1
J gene: TRBJ2-1
CDR3 protein: CSARGRLAGGDSYNEQFF

V gene: TRBV5-1
J gene: TRBJ1-2
CDR3 protein: CASSLVTPNYGYTF

V gene: TRBV18
J gene: TRBJ2-4
CDR3 protein: CASSPPGAVKNIQYF

V gene: TRBV10-3
J gene: TRBJ2-2
CDR3 protein: CAISTSGTSGELFF

V gene: TRBV9
J gene: TRBJ1-2
CDR3 protein: CASSASTGDGGYTF

V gene: TRBV5-1
J gene: TRBJ2-3
CDR3 protein: CASSSGVLVDTQYF

V gene: TRBV20-1
J gene: TRBJ1-5
CDR3 protein: CSARVASNQPQHF

V gene: TRBV7-9
J gene: TRBJ1-1
CDR3 protein: CASSSEGGLYTEAFF

V gene: TRBV20-1
J gene: TRBJ2-3
CDR3 protein: CSAQRTGGDTQYF

V gene: TRBV19
J gene: TRBJ1-6
CDR3 protein: CASRSWGNGNSPLHF

V gene: TRBV2
J gene: TRBJ1-1
CDR3 protein: CASSQGTTTEAFF

V gene: TRBV6-5
J gene: TRBJ2-6
CDR3 protein: CASSYENSGANVLTF

V gene: TRBV27
J gene: TRBJ1-6
CDR3 protein: CASSLEAPISSPLHF